This entry features one T cell receptor (beta chain) sequence. Its antigen has not been determined. No per-base quality is available; no much larger clone lies one base away. Receptors were amplified or captured by the immunoSEQ multiplex PCR assay. Per the source publication's procedure: To diagnose cytomegalovirus status from the catalog of TCR beta chain sequences, a statistical classification framework was built. TCRdb re-hosts the immuneACCESS table, in-frame sequences only. Its copies lack some clones; in the studies checked, an unresolved V gene accounts for under half of them, and the cause for the rest is not known. The V and J calls and clone size are taken from that table; D and trimming were inferred from the DNA. The sample table lists around 250,000 clones, roughly 91% of them with a count of one. The ten top clones hold approximately 3% of the sample. The donors belonged to the validation cohort of about 120 subjects, which was separate from the 666-subject first cohort.

This sample was taken from a study of cytomegalovirus exposure and HLA in healthy donors (dated by TCRdb to 2016 to 2017). Study-wide context: According to a later analysis, the 120 or so validation repertoires were produced on the same platform as the 666 repertoires of the first cohort. A separate validation cohort of 90 to 150 different subjects was used in addition to the approximately 670-subject first cohort. To predict cytomegalovirus infection status, the study brought together high-throughput TCR immunosequencing, statistical association of individual TCRs with disease status, and machine learning. The study aimed to test whether signatures of past pathogen exposure could be identified by cataloging public T cell receptors.

Results the study describes overall, beyond this receptor: Cytomegalovirus status was reported to be diagnosed by the classifier with high specificity and sensitivity in both the original and validation cohorts. While some public TCRs were present in many individuals, most TCR sequences turned up only very rarely across donors. In a later analysis, TCRs clustered in the first cohort were found to also tend to co-occur in the roughly 120 validation repertoires, with 90% to 95% of cluster scores above 0. It was suggested by the authors that the approach could potentially be generalized to other disease states and immunological phenotypes. The study listed 170 or so TCR beta chains as associated with cytomegalovirus. A later analysis had no HLA typing for the validation cohort, so co-occurrence there was scored across all 120 or so repertoires. A few of the identified cytomegalovirus-associated TCR beta chains were confirmed in vitro to be specific for cytomegalovirus antigens.

Cut back by 0 bases and 5 bases, the V and J ends lie 14 bases apart. From the germline V gene, CDR1 is SGHRS and CDR2 is YFSETQ. The CDR3 goes from the cysteine to the phenylalanine over 15 residues. The retained sequence is limited to the CDR3, 45 bases, with the frame set at the first base. The chain was built from TRBV5-1 and TRBJ2-5, with a tentative D gene TRBD1 over 6 matching bases. This receptor was taken from a woman between 25 and 40 years old in good health and CMV-seronegative. Sample: PBMCs. This receptor carries the CDR3 CASSLAIQGGETQYF. The sequenced DNA: TGCGCCAGCAGCTTGGCGATACAGGGTGGGGAGACCCAGTACTTC. With the rest looked up from the reference TRBV5-1 and TRBJ2-5 genes rather than sequenced, the full variable domain is KAGVTQTPRYLIKTRGQQVTLSCSPISGHRSVSWYQQTPGQGLQFLFEYFSETQRNKGNFPGRFSGRQFSNSRSEMNVSTLELGDSALYLCASSLAIQGGETQYFGPGTRLLVL.